This T cell receptor (beta chain) originates from a study of molecular identifiers for immune sequencing clone quantification. Notes on the study in general: Researchers reportedly could pick up spiked Jurkat TCR RNA from one cell mixed into about 970,000 naive cells.

For naive CD8 T cells, sorting used the CD8+CD4-CCR7+CD45RA+ phenotype. Libraries of bulk TCR were made by previously described methods (with listed TCR primers). A single record per CDR3 protein comes from TCRdb applying MiXCR to the PCR reads. The sample has fewer than 350,000 distinct CDR3 sequences, 20% to 25% seen once. Worth noting for this clonotype: Its antigen is unknown. This clone may be a read error of a much larger clone one base away.

The germline V and J ends were trimmed by 2 bases and 6 bases, with 8 bases remaining between them. Germline assignment: CDR1 MNHEY and CDR2 SVGAGI. CDR3 length equals 13 residues. The sample consisted of naive CD8+ T cells from blood, with Jurkat cell RNA spiked in. Stated subset: FACS-sorted CD8+CD4-CCR7+CD45RA+ naive T cells. The V call is TRBV6-5, the J call TRBJ2-1, with D uncertain. This receptor was identified in a human donor in good health. Some libraries in this study had Jurkat cell RNA spiked in. CDR3 loop: CASSYDNCNEQFF. CDR3 bases: TGTGCCAGCAGTTACGACAACTGCAATGAGCAGTTCTTC.